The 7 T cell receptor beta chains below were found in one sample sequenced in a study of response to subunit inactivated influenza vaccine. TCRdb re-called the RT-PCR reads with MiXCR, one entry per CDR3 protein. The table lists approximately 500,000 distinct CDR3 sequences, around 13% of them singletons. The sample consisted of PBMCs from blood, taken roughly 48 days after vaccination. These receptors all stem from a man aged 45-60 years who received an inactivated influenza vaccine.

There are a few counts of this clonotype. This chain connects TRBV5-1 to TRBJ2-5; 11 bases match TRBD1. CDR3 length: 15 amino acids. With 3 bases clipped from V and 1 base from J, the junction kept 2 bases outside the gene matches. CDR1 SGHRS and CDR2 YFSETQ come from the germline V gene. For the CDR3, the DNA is TGCGCCAGCAGCTCCGGGACAGGGGGCCAAGAGACCCAGTACTTC. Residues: CASSSGTGGQETQYF. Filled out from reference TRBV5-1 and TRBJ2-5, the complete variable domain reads KAGVTQTPRYLIKTRGQQVTLSCSPISGHRSVSWYQQTPGQGLQFLFEYFSETQRNKGNFPGRFSGRQFSNSRSEMNVSTLELGDSALYLCASSSGTGGQETQYFGPGTRLLVL.

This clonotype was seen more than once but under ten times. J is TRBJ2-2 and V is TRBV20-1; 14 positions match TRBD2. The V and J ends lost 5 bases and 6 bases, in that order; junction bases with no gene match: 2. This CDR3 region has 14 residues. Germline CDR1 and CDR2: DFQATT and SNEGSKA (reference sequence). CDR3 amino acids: CSAQTSGGAGELFF. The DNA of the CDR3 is TGCAGTGCTCAGACTAGCGGGGGGGCCGGGGAGCTGTTTTTT.

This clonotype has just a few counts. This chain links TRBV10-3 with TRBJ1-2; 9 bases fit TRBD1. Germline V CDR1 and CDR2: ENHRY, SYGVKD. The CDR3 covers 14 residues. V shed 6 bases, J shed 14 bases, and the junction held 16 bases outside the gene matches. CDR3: CAIRGGGRDRELTF. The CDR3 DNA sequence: TGTGCCATCAGGGGAGGAGGAAGGGACAGGGAGTTAACCTTC.

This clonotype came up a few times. This CDR3 is CSARGRLAFNQETQYF. DNA of the CDR3: TGCAGTGCTAGAGGCCGACTAGCGTTTAATCAGGAGACCCAGTACTTC. The gene calls are TRBV20-1 and TRBJ2-5, with 8 bases identical to TRBD2. V dropped 1 base and J dropped 5; count of bases not matched to a gene: 12. CDR1 is DFQATT and CDR2 is SNEGSKA in the germline V gene (reference sequence). There are 16 residues in the CDR3.

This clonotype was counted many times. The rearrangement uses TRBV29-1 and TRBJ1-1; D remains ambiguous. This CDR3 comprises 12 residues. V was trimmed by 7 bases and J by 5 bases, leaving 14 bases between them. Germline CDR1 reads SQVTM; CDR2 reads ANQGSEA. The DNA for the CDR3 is TGCAGCGCGAGTCACGGTGAGACTGAAGCTTTCTTT. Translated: CSASHGETEAFF.

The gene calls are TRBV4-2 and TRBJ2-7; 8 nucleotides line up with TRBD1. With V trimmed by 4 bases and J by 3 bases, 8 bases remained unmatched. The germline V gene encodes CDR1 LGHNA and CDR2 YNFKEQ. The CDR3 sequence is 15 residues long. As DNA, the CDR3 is TGTGCCAGCAGCCCAGTTGGACAGGGAGGCTACGAGCAGTACTTC. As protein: CASSPVGQGGYEQYF.

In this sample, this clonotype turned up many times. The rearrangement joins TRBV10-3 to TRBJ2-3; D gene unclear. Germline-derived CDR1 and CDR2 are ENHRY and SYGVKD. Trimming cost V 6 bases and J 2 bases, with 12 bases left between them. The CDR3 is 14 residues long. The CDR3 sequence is CAIRPSGNTDTQYF. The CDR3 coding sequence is TGTGCCATCAGACCTTCTGGGAACACAGATACGCAGTATTTT.